This T cell receptor beta chain was sequenced in a study of CD4 T cells in relation to SARS-CoV-2 and coronaviruses. Study-level points and caveats: No donor gave both pre-pandemic and post-infection samples.

This CDR3 spans 14 amino acids. Germline V lookup: CDR1 SGHRS, CDR2 YFSETQ. V lost 7 bases to trimming and J lost 0 bases, with 8 bases between them. CD4+ T cells from unexposed donors were obtained before the COVID-19 pandemic (2011-2018). CD4+ T cells were isolated from the cells after more than 8 days of culture. Testing used SARS-CoV-2 S/N and four cold-coronavirus spikes on unexposed-donor CD4+ T cells, cells permitting. PBMCs were plated at some 2 million per well in IL-2-containing medium. Only a few counts were recorded for this clone. Its antigen is still unknown. Assay used: immunoSEQ multiplex PCR; TCRdb lists only in-frame clones, some missing. This table holds 9,500 to 12,000 clones, about 81% found once.

The receptor's source is a human donor in good health. Sequences were obtained from CD4+ T cells from PBMCs, cultured in vitro. The chain couples TRBV5-1 to TRBJ1-6; D unresolved. The CDR3, as DNA: TGCGCCAGCCAACCGGGCTCCTATAATTCACCCCTCCACTTT. Amino acids: CASQPGSYNSPLHF.